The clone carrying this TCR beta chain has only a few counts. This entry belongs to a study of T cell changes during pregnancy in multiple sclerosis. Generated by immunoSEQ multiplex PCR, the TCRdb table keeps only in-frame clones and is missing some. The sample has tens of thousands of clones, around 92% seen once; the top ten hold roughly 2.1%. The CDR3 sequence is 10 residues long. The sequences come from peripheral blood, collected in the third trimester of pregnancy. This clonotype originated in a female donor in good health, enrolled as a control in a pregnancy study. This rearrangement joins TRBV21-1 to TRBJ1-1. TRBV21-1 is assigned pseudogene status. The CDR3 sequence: CASSTREAFF. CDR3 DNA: TGTGCCAGCAGCACGCGTGAAGCTTTCTTT.